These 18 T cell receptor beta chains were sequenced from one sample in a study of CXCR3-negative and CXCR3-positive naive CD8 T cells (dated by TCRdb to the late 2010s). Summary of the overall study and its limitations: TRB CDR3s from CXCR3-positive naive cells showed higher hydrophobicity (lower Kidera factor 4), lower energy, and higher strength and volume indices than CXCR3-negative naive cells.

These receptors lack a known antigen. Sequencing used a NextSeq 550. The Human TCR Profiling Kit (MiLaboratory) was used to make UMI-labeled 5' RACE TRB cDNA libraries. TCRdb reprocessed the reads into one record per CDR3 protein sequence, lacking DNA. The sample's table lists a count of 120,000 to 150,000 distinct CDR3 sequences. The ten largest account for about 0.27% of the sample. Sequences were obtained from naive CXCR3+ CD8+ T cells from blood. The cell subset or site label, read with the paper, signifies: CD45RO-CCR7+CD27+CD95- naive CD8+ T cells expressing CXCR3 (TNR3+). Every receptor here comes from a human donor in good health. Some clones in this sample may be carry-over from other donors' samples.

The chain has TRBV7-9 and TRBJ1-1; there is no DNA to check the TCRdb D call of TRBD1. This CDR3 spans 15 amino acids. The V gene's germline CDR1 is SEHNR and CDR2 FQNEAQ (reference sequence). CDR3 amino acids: CASSLGRGRGTEAFF.

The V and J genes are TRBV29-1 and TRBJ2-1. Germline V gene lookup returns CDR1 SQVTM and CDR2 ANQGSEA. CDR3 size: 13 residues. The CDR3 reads CSVEEARQNEQFF.

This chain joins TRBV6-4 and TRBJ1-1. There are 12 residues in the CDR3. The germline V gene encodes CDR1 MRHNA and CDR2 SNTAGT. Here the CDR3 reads CASRGPGTEAFF.

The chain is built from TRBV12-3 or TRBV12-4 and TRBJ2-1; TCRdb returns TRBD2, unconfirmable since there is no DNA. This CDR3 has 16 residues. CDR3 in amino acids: CASSKLAGGYYNEQFF.

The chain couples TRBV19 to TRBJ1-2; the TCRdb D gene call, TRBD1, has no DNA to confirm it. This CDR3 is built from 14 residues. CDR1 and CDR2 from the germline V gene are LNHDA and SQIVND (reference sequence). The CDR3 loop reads CASSSDRGYSGYTF.

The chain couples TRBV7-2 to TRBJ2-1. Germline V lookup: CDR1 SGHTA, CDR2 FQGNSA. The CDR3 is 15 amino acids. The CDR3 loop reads CASSPDTSSYNEQFF.

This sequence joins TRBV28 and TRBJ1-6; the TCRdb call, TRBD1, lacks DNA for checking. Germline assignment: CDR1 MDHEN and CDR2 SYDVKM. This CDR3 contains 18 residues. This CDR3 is CASSLFFGTGFYNSPLHF.

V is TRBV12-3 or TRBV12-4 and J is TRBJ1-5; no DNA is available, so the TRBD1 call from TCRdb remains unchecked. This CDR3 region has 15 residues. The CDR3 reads CASSFMGPSNQPQHF.

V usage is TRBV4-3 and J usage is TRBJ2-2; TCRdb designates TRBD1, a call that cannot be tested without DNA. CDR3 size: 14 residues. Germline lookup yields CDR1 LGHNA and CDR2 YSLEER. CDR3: CASSQATGSGELFF.

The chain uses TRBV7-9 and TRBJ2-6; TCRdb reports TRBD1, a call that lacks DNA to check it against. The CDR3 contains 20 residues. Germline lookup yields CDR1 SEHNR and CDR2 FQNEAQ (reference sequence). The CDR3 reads CASSHTTGAEVYSGANVLTF. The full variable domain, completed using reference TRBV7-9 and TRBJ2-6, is DTGVSQNPRHKITKRGQNVTFRCDPISEHNRLYWYRQTLGQGPEFLTYFQNEAQLEKSRLLSDRFSAERPKGSFSTLEIQRTEQGDSAMYLCASSHTTGAEVYSGANVLTFGAGSRLTVL.

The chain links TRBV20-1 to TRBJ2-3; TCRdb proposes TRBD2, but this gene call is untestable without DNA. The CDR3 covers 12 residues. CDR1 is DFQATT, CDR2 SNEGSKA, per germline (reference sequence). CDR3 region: CSAAGEAGTQYF.

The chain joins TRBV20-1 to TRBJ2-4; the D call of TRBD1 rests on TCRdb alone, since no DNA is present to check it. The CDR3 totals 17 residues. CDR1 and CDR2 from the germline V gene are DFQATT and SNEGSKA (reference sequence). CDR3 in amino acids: CSARDHPGALAKNIQYF.

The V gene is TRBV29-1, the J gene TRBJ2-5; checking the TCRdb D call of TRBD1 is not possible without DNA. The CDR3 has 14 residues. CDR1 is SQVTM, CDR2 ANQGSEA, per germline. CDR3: CSVVWTGVRETQYF. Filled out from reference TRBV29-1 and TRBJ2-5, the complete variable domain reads SAVISQKPSRDICQRGTSLTIQCQVDSQVTMMFWYRQQPGQSLTLIATANQGSEATYESGFVIDKFPISRPNLTFSTLTVSNMSPEDSSIYLCSVVWTGVRETQYFGPGTRLLVL.

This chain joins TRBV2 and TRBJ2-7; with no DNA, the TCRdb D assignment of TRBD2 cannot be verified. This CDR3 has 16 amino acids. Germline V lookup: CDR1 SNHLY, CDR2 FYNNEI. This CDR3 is CASSPAGGGLPYEQYF.

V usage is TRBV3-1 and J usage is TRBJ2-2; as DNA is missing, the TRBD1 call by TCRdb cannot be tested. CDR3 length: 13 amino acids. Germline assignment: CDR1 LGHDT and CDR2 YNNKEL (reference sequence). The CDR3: CASSPDIPGELFF. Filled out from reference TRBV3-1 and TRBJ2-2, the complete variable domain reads DTAVSQTPKYLVTQMGNDKSIKCEQNLGHDTMYWYKQDSKKFLKIMFSYNNKELIINETVPNRFSPKSPDKAHLNLHINSLELGDSAVYFCASSPDIPGELFFGEGSRLTVL.

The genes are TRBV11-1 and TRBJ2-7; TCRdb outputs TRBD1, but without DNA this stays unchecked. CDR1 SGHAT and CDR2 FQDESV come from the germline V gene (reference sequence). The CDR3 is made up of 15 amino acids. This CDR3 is CASSFHPGGVYEQYF. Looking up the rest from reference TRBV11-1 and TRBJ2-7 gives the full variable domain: EAEVAQSPRYKITEKSQAVAFWCDPISGHATLYWYRQILGQGPELLVQFQDESVVDDSQLPKDRFSAERLKGVDSTLKIQPAELGDSAMYLCASSFHPGGVYEQYFGPGTRLTVT.

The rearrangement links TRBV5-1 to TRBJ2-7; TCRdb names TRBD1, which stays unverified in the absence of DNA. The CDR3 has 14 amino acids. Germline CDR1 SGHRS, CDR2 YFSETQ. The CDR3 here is CASSPRDTHYEQYF.

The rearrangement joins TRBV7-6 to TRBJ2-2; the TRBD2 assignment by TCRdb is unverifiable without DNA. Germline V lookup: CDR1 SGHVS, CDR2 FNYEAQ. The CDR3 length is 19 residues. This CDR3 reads CASSFPVYSGGASAGELFF. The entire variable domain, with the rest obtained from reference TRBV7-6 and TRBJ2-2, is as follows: GAGVSQSPRYKVTKRGQDVALRCDPISGHVSLYWYRQALGQGPEFLTYFNYEAQQDKSGLPNDRFSAERPEGSISTLTIQRTEQRDSAMYRCASSFPVYSGGASAGELFFGEGSRLTVL.